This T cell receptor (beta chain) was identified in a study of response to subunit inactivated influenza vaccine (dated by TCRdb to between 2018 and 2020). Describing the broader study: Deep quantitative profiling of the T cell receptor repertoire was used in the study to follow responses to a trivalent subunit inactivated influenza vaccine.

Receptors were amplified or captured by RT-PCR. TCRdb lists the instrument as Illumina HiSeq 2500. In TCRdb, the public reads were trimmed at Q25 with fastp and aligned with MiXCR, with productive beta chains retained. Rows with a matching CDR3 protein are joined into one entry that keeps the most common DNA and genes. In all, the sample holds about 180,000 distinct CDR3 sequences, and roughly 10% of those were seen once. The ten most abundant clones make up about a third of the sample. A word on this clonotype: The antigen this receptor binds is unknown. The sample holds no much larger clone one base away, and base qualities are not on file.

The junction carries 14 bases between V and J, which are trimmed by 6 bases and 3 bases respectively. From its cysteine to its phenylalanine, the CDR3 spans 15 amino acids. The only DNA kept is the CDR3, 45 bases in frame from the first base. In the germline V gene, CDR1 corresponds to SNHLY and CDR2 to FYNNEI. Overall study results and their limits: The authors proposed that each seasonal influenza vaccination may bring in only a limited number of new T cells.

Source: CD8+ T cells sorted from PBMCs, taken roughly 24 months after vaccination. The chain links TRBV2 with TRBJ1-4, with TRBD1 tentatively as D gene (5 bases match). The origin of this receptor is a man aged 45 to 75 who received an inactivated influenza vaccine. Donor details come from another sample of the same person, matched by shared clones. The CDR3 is CASRRGPGSNEKLFF. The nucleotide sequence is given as TGTGCCAGCAGACGGGGCCCGGGGTCTAATGAAAAACTGTTTTTT.